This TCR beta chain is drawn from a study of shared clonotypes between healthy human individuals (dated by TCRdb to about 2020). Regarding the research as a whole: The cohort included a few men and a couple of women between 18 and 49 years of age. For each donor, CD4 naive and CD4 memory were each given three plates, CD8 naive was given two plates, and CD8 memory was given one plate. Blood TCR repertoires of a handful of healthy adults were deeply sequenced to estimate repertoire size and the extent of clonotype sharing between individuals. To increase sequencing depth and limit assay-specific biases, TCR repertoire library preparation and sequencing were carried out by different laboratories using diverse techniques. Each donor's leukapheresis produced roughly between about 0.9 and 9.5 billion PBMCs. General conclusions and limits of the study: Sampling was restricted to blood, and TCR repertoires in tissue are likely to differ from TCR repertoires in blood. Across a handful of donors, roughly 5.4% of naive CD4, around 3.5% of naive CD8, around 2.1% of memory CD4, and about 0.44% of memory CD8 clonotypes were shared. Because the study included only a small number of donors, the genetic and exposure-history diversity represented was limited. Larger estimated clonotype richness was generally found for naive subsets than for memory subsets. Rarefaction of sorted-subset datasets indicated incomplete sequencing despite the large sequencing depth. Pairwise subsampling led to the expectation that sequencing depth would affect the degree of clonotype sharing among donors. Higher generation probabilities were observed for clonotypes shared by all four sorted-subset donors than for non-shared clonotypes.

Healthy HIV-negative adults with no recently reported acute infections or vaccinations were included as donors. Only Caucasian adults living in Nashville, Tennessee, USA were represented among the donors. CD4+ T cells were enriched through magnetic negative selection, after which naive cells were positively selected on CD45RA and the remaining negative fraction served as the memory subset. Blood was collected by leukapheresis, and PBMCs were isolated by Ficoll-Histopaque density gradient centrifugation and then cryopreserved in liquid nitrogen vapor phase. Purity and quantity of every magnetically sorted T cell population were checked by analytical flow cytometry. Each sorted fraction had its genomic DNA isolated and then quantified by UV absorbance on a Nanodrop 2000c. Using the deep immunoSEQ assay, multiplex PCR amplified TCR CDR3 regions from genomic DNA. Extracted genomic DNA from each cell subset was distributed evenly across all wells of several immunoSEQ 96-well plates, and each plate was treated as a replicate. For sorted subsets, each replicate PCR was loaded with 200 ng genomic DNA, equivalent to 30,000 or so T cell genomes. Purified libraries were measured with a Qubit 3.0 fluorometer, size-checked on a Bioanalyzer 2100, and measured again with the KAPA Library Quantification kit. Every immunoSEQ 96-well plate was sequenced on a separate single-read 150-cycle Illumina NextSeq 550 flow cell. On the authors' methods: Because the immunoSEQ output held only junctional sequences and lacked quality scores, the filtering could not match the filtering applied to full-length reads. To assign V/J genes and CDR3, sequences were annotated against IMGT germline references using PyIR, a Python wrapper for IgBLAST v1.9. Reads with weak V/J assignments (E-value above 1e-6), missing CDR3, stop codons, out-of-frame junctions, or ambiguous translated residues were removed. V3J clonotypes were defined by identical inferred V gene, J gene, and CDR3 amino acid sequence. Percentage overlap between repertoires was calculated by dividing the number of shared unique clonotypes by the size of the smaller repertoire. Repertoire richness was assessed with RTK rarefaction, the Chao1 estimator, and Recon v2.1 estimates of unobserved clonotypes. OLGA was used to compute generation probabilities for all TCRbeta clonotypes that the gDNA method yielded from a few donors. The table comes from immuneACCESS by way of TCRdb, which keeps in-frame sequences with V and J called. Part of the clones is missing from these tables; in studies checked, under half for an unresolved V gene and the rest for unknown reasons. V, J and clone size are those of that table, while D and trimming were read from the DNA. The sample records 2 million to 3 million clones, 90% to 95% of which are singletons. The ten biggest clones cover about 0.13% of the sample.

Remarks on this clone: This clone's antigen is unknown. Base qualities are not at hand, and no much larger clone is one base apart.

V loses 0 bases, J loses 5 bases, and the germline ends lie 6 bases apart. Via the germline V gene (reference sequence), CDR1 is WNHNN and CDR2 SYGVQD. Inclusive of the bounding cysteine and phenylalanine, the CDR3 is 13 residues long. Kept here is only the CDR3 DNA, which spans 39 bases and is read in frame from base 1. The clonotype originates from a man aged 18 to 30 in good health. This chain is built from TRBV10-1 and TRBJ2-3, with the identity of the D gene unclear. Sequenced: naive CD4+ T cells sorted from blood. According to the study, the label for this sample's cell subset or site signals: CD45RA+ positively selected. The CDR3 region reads CASSESTLDTQYF. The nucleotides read TGCGCCAGCAGTGAGTCCACACTAGATACGCAGTATTTT.